The rows below give T cell receptor beta chains drawn from one sample of a study of shared clonotypes between healthy human individuals. Sequenced by immunoSEQ multiplex PCR; TCRdb stores in-frame clones only, minus some. The sample lists over a million clones, more than 95% seen once, with over 1% in the top ten. The source material was naive CD4+ T cells sorted from blood. The receptors stem from a man aged 25-45 years in good health. Each CDR3 is given with its conserved first and last residue.

J: TRBJ2-2; V: TRBV2; CDR3: CASRTGAGELFF
J: TRBJ1-4; V: TRBV15; CDR3: CATSRQGQTFATNEKLFF
J: TRBJ2-2; V: TRBV10-3; CDR3: CATEPRGTGELFF
J: TRBJ1-2; V: TRBV7-9; CDR3: CASSGPGYTF
J: TRBJ1-2; V: TRBV28; CDR3: CASRRQGHYGYTF
J: TRBJ2-3; V: TRBV10-3; CDR3: CAISDRTSGRPDTQYF
J: TRBJ2-3; V: TRBV2; CDR3: CASQGGSATDTQYF
J: TRBJ2-7; V: TRBV5-4; CDR3: CASSSAGGGTYEQYF
J: TRBJ2-7; V: TRBV19; CDR3: CASSTSGRGPYEQYF
J: TRBJ2-3; V: TRBV25-1; CDR3: CASTDRGTDTQYF
J: TRBJ1-2; V: TRBV28; CDR3: CATGAIRGGYTF
J: TRBJ2-7; V: TRBV28; CDR3: CASSSRVGTGTLYF
J: TRBJ1-1; V: TRBV10-1; CDR3: CASSESSRGTEAFF
J: TRBJ1-1; V: TRBV6-5; CDR3: CASRSRGVRIEAFF
J: TRBJ1-4; V: TRBV30; CDR3: CAWKSGAGAAVSF
J: TRBJ2-3; V: TRBV27; CDR3: CASSSRQTRDTQYF
J: TRBJ1-4; V: TRBV28; CDR3: CASSSDRVRGEKLFF
J: TRBJ2-1; V: TRBV18; CDR3: CASSPHSRGEQFF
J: TRBJ1-1; V: TRBV30; CDR3: CAWSVLVNTEAFF
J: TRBJ2-1; V: TRBV18; CDR3: CASSPQRLAGVIGQFF
J: TRBJ1-5; V: TRBV30; CDR3: CAWSLQGNQPQHF
J: TRBJ2-2; V: TRBV7-6; CDR3: CASSLRVTGELFF
J: TRBJ2-5; V: TRBV18; CDR3: CASSPSRETQYF
J: TRBJ2-5; V: TRBV5-8; CDR3: CASSSEWETQYF
J: TRBJ2-1; V: TRBV5-5; CDR3: CASSLVRWSHEQFF
J: TRBJ1-5; V: TRBV9; CDR3: CASSVAGHDQPQHF
J: TRBJ2-7; V: TRBV6-5; CDR3: CASSSLAGGPGEQYF
J: TRBJ2-3; V: TRBV5-4; CDR3: CASSPQGDTQYF
J: TRBJ2-3; V: TRBV5-6; CDR3: CASSPDFGTGGTTDTQYF
J: TRBJ2-7; V: TRBV19; CDR3: CASSTYPVLSGSSYEQYF
J: TRBJ1-5; V: TRBV5-8; CDR3: CASSLFKNSNQPQHF
J: TRBJ2-7; V: TRBV13; CDR3: CASSPRGGTSGRRAEQYF
J: TRBJ1-1; V: TRBV5-8; CDR3: CASSSGAGYTEAFF
J: TRBJ1-1; V: TRBV7-9; CDR3: CASSLAGADTEAFF
J: TRBJ2-7; V: TRBV6-1; CDR3: CASSGRTGGWPSYEQYF
J: TRBJ1-5; V: TRBV6-1; CDR3: CASREQGAQPQHF
J: TRBJ1-4; V: TRBV6-5; CDR3: CASSPGVRVREKLFF
J: TRBJ2-4; V: TRBV21-1; CDR3: CASSKVRDSLKNIQYF
J: TRBJ2-1; V: TRBV10-2; CDR3: CASSASFFSYNEQFF
J: TRBJ2-7; V: TRBV7-2; CDR3: CASSFRESGLPYEQYF